The 3 T cell receptor beta chains below come from one sample, sequenced in a study of blood T cells in healthy people across ages (dated by TCRdb to between 2015 and 2017). Library creation used 5' RACE. The reads were generated on an Illumina HiSeq 2500. A second PCR of roughly 7 to 12 cycles was performed with a sample-barcoded 5' primer and a J-beta primer mix. In-frame beta chains were kept once TCRdb had trimmed the public reads at Q25 with fastp and called clones with MiXCR. All rows with the same CDR3 protein become a single entry with the most common DNA and genes. The sample records 600,000 to 800,000 distinct CDR3 sequences, under 65% of which are singletons. The ten top clones hold roughly 13% of the sample. Material for sequencing was blood. The source is a woman of 80 years or more in good health.

This clonotype was counted once. An end of the junction differs from the germline gene, which may be a read error. The rearrangement uses TRBV5-1 and TRBJ2-2; 8 bases line up with TRBD2. CDR3 length: 16 amino acids. Germline V gives CDR1 SGHRS, CDR2 YFSETQ. CDR3 nucleotides: TGCGCCCGCAGCTTGGTACTAGCGGCGAACACCGGGGAGCTGTTTTTT. Translating it yields CARSLVLAANTGELFF. The variable domain in full, completed from reference TRBV5-1 and TRBJ2-2, reads KAGVTQTPRYLIKTRGQQVTLSCSPISGHRSVSWYQQTPGQGLQFLFEYFSETQRNKGNFPGRFSGRQFSNSRSEMNVSTLELGDSALYLCARSLVLAANTGELFFGEGSRLTVL.

The chain combines TRBV10-3 with TRBJ2-6; D may match TRBD1 or TRBD2 (6 bases each). Germline loops: CDR1 ENHRY, CDR2 SYGVKD. This CDR3 contains 16 residues. V gave up 6 bases and J gave up 0 bases, with 12 bases separating them. The chain's CDR3 is CAIRGGLLSGANVLTF. CDR3 nucleotides: TGTGCCATCAGGGGGGGCCTACTCTCTGGGGCCAACGTCCTGACTTTC.

This clonotype has at least ten counts. The chain employs TRBV7-2 and TRBJ2-1, with 9 bases fitting TRBD1. V was clipped by 5 bases and J by 9 bases; unmatched bases: 11. Germline-derived CDR1 and CDR2 are SGHTA and FQGNSA. The CDR3 consists of 15 residues. The chain's CDR3 is CASSIAGTGLFEQFF. The CDR3 nucleotides are TGTGCCAGCAGCATTGCCGGGACAGGGCTTTTTGAGCAGTTCTTC.